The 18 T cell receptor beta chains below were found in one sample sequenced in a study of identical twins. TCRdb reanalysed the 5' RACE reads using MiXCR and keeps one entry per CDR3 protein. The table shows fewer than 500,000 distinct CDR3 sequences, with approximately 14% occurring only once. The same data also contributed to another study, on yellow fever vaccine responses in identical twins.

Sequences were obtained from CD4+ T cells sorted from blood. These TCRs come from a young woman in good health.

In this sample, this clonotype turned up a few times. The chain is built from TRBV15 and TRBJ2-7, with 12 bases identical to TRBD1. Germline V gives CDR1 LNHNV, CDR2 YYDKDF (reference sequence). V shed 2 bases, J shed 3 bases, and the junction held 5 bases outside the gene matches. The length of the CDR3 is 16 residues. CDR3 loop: CATSRLGTGGFYEQYF. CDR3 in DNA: TGTGCCACCAGCAGACTAGGGACAGGGGGCTTCTACGAGCAGTACTTC. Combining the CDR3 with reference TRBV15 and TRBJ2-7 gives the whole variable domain DAMVIQNPRYQVTQFGKPVTLSCSQTLNHNVMYWYQQKSSQAPKLLFHYYDKDFNNEADTPDNFQSRRPNTSFCFLDIRSPGLGDTAMYLCATSRLGTGGFYEQYFGPGTRLTVT.

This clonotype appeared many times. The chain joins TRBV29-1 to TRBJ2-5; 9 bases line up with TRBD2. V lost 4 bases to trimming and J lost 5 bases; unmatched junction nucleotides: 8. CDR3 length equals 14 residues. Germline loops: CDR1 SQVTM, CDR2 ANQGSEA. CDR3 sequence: CSVGSGRTEETQYF. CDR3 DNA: TGCAGCGTTGGTAGCGGGAGAACGGAGGAGACCCAGTACTTC.

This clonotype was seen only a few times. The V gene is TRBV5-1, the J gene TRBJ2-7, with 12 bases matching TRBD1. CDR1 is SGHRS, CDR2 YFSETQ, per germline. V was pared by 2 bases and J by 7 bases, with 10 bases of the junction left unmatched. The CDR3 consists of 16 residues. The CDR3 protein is CASSLTGTGGLGEQYF. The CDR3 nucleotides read TGCGCCAGCAGCTTAACCGGGACAGGGGGCTTGGGGGAGCAGTACTTC.

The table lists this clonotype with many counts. Here the CDR3 reads CSAEVGLRNEQFF. The CDR3 nucleotides are TGCAGTGCTGAGGTGGGACTACGGAATGAGCAGTTCTTC. The chain has TRBV20-1 and TRBJ2-1; 7 bases are a match to TRBD2. J was trimmed by 7 bases and V by 5 bases; bases with no gene match: 8. CDR1 DFQATT and CDR2 SNEGSKA come from the germline V gene (reference sequence). The CDR3 runs to 13 residues.

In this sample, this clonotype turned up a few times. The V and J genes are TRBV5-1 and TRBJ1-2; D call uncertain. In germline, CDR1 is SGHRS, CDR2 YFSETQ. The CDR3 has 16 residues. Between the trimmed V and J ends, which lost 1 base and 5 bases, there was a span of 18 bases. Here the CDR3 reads CASSLSKDPGGYGYTF. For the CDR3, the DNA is TGCGCCAGCAGCTTGTCGAAGGATCCAGGAGGATATGGCTACACCTTC.

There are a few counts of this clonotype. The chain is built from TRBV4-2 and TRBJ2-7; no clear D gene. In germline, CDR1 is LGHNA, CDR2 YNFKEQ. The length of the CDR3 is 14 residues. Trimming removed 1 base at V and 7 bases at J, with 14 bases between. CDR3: CASSQAQTMGEQYF. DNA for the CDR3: TGTGCCAGCAGCCAAGCCCAGACCATGGGAGAGCAGTACTTC.

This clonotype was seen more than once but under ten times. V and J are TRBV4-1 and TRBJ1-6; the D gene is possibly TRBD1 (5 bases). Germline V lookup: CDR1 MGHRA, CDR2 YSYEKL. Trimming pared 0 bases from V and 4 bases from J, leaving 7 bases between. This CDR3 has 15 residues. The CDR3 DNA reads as TGCGCCAGCAGCCAAGATTCAGGGTATAATTCACCCCTCCACTTT. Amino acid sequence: CASSQDSGYNSPLHF.

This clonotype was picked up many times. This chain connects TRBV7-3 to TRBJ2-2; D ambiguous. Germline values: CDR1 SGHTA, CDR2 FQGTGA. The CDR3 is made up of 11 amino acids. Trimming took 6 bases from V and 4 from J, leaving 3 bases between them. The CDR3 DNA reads TGTGCCAGCAGGGGCACCGGGGAGCTGTTTTTT. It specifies CASRGTGELFF.

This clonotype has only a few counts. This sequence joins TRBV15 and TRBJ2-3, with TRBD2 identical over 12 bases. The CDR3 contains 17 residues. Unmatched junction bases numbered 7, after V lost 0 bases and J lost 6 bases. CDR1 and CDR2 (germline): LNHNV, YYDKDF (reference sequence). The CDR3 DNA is TGTGCCACCAGCAGAGACAACAGAGGGACTAGCGGGGATACGCAGTATTTT. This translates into CATSRDNRGTSGDTQYF.

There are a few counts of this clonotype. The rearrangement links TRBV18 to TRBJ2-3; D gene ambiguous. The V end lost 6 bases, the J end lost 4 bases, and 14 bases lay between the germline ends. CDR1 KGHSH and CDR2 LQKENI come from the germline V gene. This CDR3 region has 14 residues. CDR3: CASSSQTRPDTQYF. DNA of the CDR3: TGTGCCAGCTCGTCTCAGACAAGACCAGATACGCAGTATTTT.

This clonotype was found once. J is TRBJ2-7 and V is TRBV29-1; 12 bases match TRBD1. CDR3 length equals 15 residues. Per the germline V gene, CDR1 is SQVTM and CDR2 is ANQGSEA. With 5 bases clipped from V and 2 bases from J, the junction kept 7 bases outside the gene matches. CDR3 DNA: TGCAGCGTTCATGGCGGGACAGGGGGCACCTACGAGCAGTACTTC. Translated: CSVHGGTGGTYEQYF.

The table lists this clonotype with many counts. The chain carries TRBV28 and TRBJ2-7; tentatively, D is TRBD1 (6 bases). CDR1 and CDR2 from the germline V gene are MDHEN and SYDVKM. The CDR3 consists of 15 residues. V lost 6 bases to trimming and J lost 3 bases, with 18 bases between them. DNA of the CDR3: TGTGCCAGCAGGGGCCATCAGGGGTACTACTACGAGCAGTACTTC. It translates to CASRGHQGYYYEQYF. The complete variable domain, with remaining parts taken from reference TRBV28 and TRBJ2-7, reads DVKVTQSSRYLVKRTGEKVFLECVQDMDHENMFWYRQDPGLGLRLIYFSYDVKMKEKGDIPEGYSVSREKKERFSLILESASTNQTSMYLCASRGHQGYYYEQYFGPGTRLTVT.

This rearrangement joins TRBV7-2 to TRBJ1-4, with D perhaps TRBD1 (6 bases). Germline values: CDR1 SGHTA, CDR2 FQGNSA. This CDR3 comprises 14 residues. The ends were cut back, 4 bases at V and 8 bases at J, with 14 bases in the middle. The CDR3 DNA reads TGTGCCAGCAGCTCAAGGGGGGGTCGCGAAAAACTGTTTTTT. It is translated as CASSSRGGREKLFF. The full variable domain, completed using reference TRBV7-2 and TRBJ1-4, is GAGVSQSPSNKVTEKGKDVELRCDPISGHTALYWYRQSLGQGLEFLIYFQGNSAPDKSGLPSDRFSAERTGGSVSTLTIQRTQQEDSAVYLCASSSRGGREKLFFGSGTQLSVL.

The CDR3 DNA follows: TGTGCCAGCAGCTTTAGGCGGAATGAAAAACTGTTTTTT. Amino acids: CASSFRRNEKLFF. The chain employs TRBV7-9 and TRBJ1-4; D is unclear. CDR1 is SEHNR, CDR2 FQNEAQ, per germline (reference sequence). This CDR3 spans 13 amino acids. Trimming stripped 3 bases from V and 5 bases from J, with 7 bases between.

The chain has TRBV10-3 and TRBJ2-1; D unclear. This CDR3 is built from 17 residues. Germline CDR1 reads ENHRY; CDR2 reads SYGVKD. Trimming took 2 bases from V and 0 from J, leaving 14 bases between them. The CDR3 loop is CAISETKGGFSYNEQFF. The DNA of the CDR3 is TGTGCCATCAGTGAGACGAAGGGCGGATTCTCCTACAATGAGCAGTTCTTC.

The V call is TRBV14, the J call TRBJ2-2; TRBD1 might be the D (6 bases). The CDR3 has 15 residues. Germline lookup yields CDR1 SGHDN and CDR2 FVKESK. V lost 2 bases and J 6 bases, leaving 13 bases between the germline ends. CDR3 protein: CASSQIVTGAGELFF. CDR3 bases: TGTGCCAGCAGCCAAATCGTGACAGGAGCCGGGGAGCTGTTTTTT.

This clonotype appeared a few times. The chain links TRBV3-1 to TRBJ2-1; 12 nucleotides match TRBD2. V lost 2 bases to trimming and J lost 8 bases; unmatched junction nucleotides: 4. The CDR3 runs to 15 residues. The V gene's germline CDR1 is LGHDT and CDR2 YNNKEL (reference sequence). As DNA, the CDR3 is TGTGCCAGCAGCCAATTGACTAGCGGGAGCTATGAGCAGTTCTTC. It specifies CASSQLTSGSYEQFF.

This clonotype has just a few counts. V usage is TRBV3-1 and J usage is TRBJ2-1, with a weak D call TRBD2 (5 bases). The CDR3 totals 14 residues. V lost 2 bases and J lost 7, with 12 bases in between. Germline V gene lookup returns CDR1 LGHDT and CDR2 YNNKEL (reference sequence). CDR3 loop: CASSQRRTGNEQFF. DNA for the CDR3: TGTGCCAGCAGCCAACGACGGACTGGGAATGAGCAGTTCTTC.